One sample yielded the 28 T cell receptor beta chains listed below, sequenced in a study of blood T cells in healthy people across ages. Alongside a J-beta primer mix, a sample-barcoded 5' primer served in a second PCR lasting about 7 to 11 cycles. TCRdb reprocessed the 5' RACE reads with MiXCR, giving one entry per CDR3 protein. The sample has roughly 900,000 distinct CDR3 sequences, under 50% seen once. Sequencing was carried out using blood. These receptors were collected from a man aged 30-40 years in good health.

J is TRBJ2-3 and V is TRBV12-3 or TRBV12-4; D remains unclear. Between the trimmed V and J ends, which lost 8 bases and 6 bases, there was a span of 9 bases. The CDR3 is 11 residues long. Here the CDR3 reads CASLQTDTQYF. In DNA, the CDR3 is TGTGCCAGCCTTCAGACGGATACGCAGTATTTT.

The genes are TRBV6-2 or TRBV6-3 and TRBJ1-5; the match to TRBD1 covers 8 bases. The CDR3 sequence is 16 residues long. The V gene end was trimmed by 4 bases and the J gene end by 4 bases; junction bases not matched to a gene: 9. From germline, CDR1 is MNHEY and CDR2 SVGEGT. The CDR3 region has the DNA TGTGCCAGCAGTTCCAATGGCCGACAGGGGAATCAGCCCCAGCATTTT. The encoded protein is CASSSNGRQGNQPQHF.

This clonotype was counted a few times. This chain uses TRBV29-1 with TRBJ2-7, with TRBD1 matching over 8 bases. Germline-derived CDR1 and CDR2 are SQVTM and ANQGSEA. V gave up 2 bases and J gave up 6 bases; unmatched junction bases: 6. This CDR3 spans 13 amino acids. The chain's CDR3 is CSVESQGASEQYF. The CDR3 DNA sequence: TGCAGCGTTGAAAGTCAGGGGGCTTCCGAGCAGTACTTC.

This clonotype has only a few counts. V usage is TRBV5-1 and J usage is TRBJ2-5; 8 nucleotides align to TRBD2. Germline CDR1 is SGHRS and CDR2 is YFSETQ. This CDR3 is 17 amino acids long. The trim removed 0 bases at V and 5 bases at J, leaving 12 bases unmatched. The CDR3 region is CASSLVGLVGAGETQYF. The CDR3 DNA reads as TGCGCCAGCAGCTTGGTGGGACTAGTTGGTGCCGGCGAGACCCAGTACTTC.

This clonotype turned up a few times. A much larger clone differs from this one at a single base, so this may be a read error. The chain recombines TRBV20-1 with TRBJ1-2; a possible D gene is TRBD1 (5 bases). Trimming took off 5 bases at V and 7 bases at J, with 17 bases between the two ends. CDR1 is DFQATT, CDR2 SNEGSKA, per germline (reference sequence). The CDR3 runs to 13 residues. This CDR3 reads CSAPIQGTSGYTF. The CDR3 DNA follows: TGCAGTGCTCCGATACAAGGGACGAGTGGCTACACCTTC.

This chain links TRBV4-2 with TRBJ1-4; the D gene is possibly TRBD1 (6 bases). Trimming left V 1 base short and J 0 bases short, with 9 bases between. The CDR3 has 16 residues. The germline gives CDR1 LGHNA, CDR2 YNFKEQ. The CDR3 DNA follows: TGTGCCAGCAGCCAAGTATGGACAGCAACTAATGAAAAACTGTTTTTT. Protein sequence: CASSQVWTATNEKLFF.

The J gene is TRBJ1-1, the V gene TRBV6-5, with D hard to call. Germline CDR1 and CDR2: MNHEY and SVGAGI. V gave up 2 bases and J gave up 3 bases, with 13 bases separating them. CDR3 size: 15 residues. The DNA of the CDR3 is TGTGCCAGCAGTTACGTGGGCACGGGCGACACTGAAGCTTTCTTT. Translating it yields CASSYVGTGDTEAFF.

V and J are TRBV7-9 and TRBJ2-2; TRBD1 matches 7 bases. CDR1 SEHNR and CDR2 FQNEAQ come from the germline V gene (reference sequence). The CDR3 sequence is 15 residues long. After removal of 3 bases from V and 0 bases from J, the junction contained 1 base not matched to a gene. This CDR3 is CASSLGTANTGELFF. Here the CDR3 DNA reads TGTGCCAGCAGCTTGGGGACAGCGAACACCGGGGAGCTGTTTTTT.

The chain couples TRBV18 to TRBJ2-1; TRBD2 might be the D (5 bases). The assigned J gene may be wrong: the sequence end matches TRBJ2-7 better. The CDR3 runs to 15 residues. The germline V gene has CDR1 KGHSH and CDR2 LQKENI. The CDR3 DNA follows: TGTGCCAGCTCCCAAAAACCGGGAACCTACAATGAGCAGTACTTC. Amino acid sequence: CASSQKPGTYNEQYF.

The CDR3 DNA is TGTGCCAGCAGCTATACGGGACAGGCCACCTACGAGCAGTACTTC. It translates to CASSYTGQATYEQYF. This chain uses TRBV7-9 with TRBJ2-5, with TRBD1 identical over 8 bases. The DNA end is a closer match to TRBJ2-7, so the J assignment may be wrong. Germline V CDR1 and CDR2: SEHNR, FQNEAQ (reference sequence). CDR3 length equals 15 residues.

The CDR3 loop reads CSARDDRMVETQYF. CDR3 nucleotides: TGCAGTGCTAGAGATGACAGGATGGTGGAGACCCAGTACTTC. V gene TRBV20-1 combines with J gene TRBJ2-5; perhaps TRBD1 as D (6 bases). CDR3 size: 14 residues. Germline CDR1 DFQATT, CDR2 SNEGSKA (reference sequence). The germline V and J ends were trimmed by 0 bases and 5 bases, with 13 bases remaining between them.

CDR3 region: CASITDAQETQYF. CDR3 nucleotides: TGTGCCAGCATCACCGACGCCCAAGAGACCCAGTACTTC. J is TRBJ2-5 and V is TRBV6-1; no firm D call. The CDR3 is 13 residues long. With 7 bases removed from V and 1 base from J, the gap between germline ends came to 10 bases. CDR1 and CDR2 (germline): MNHNS, SASEGT.

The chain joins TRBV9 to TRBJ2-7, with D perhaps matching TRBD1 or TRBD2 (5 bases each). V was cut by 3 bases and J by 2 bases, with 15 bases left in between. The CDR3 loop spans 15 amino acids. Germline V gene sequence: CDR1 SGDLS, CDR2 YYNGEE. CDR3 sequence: CASSGPGRTAYEQYF. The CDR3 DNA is TGTGCCAGCAGCGGACCGGGGCGTACAGCCTACGAGCAGTACTTC.

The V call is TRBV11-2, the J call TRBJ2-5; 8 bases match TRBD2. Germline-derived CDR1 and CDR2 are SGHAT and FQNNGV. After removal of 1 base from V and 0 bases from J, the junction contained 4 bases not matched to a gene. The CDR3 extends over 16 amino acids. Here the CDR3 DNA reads TGTGCCAGCAGCTTAGGAGTAGCGGGGTACCAAGAGACCCAGTACTTC. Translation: CASSLGVAGYQETQYF.

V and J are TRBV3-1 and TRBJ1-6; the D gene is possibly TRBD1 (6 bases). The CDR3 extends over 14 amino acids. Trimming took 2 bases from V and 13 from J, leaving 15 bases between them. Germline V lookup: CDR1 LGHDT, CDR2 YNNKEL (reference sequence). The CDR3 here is CASSQIRQARPLHF. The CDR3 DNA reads TGTGCCAGCAGCCAAATTCGACAGGCCAGGCCCCTCCACTTT. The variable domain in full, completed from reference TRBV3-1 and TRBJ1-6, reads DTAVSQTPKYLVTQMGNDKSIKCEQNLGHDTMYWYKQDSKKFLKIMFSYNNKELIINETVPNRFSPKSPDKAHLNLHINSLELGDSAVYFCASSQIRQARPLHFGNGTRLTVT.

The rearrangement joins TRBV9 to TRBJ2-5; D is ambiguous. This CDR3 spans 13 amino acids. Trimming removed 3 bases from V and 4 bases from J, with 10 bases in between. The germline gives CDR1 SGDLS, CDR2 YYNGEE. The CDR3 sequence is CASSGTPIETQYF. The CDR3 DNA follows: TGTGCCAGCAGCGGGACCCCGATAGAGACCCAGTACTTC.

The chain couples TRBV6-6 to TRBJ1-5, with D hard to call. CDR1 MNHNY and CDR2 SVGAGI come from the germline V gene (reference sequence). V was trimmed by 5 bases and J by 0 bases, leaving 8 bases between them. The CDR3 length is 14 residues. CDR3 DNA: TGTGCCAGCAGTAACCGGAATAGCAATCAGCCCCAGCATTTT. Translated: CASSNRNSNQPQHF.

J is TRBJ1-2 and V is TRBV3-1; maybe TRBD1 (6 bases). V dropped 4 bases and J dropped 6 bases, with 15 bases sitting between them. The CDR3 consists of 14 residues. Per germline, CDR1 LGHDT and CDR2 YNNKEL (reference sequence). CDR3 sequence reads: CASSLTGYENGYTF. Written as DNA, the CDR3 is TGTGCCAGCAGCCTGACAGGCTATGAGAATGGCTACACCTTC.

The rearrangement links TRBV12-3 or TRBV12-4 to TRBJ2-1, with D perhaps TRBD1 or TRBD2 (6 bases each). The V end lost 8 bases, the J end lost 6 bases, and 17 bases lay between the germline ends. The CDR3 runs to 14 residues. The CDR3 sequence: CASHRGGPVNEQFF. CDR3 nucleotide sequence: TGTGCCAGCCACCGAGGGGGGCCTGTCAATGAGCAGTTCTTC.

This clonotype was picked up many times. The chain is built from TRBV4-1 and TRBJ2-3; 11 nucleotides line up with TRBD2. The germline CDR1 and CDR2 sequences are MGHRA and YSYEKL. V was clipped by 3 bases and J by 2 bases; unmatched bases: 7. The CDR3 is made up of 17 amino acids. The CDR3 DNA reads TGCGCCAGCAGCCATGACCTAGCGGGGGGCCTCACAGATACGCAGTATTTT. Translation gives CASSHDLAGGLTDTQYF.

CDR3 DNA: TGTGCCAGCAGCTTACTAGCGGGGCCGCAGTACTTC. This translates into CASSLLAGPQYF. The chain is built from TRBV7-2 and TRBJ2-4; 9 bases fit TRBD2. The CDR3 runs to 12 residues. Trimming at V came to 2 bases and at J to 13 bases, leaving 3 bases not matched to a gene. Germline-derived CDR1 and CDR2 are SGHTA and FQGNSA.

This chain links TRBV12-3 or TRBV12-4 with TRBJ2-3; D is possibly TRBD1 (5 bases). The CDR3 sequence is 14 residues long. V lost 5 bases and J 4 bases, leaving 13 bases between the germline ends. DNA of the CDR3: TGTGCCAGCAGTAGGCGACAGAGTTCAGATACGCAGTATTTT. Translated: CASSRRQSSDTQYF.

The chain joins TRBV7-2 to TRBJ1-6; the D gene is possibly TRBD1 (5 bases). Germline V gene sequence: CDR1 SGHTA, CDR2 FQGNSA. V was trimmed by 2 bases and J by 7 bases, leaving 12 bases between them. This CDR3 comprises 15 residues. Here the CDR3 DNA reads TGTGCCAGCAGCTTATCAAGGGGCGAAAATTCACCCCTCCACTTT. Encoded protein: CASSLSRGENSPLHF.

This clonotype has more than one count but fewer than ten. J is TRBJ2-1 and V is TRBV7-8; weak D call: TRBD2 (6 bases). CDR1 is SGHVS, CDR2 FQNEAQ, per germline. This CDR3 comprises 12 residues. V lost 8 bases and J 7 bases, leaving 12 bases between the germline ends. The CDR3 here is CASRGMGNEQFF. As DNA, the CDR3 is TGTGCCAGCCGGGGGATGGGGAATGAGCAGTTCTTC.

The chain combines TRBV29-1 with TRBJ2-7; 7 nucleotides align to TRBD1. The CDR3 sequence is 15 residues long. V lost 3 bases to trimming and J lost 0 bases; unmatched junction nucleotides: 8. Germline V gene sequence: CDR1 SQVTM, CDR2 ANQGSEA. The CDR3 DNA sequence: TGCAGCGTTGAGCACCCGACAGGGAGCTCCTACGAGCAGTACTTC. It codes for CSVEHPTGSSYEQYF.

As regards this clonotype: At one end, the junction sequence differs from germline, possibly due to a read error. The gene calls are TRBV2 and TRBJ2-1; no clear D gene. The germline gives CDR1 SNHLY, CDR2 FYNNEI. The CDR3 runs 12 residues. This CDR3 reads CASSAQYKEQFF. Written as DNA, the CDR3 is TGTGCCAGCAGTGCCCAATACAAGGAGCAGTTCTTC.

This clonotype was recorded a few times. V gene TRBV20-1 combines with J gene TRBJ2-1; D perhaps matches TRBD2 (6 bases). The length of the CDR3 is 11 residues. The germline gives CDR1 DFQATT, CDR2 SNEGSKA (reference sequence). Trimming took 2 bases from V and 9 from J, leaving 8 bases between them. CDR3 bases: TGCAGTGCTAGACAGGGAGGTGAGCAGTTCTTC. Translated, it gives CSARQGGEQFF.

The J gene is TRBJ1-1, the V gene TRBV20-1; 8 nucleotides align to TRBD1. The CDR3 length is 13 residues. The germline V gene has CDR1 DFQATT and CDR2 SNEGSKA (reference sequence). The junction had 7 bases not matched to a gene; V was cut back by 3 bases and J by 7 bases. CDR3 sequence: CSASGQGRIEAFF. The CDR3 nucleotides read TGCAGTGCTAGCGGACAGGGAAGGATTGAAGCTTTCTTT.